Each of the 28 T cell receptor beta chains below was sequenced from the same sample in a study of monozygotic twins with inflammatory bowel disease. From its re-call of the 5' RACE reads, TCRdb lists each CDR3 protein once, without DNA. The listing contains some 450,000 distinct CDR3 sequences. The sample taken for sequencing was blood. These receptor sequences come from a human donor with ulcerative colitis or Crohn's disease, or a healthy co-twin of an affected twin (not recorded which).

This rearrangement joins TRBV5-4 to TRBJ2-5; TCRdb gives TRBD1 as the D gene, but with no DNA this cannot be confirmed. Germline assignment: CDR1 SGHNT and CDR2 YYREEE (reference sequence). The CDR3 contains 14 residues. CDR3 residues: CASAPGGQQETQYF.

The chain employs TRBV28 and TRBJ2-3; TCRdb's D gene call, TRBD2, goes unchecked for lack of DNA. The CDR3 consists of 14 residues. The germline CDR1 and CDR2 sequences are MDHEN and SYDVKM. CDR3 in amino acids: CASSRSGKKDTQYF.

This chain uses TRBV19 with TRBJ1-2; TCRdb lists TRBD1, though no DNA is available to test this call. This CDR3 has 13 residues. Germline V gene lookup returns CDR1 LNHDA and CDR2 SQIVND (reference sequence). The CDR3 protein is CASTPEQGHGYTF.

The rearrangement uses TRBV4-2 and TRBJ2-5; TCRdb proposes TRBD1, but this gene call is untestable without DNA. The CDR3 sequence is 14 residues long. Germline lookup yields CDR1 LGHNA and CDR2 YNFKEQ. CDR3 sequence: CASSPGRGSGTQYF.

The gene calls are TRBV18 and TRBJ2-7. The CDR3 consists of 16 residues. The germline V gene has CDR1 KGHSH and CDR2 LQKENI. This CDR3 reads CASSPPGRVASYEQYF.

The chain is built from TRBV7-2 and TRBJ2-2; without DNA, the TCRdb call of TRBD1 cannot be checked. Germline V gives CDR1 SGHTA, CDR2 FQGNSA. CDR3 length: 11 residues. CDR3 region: CASSLWGALFF.

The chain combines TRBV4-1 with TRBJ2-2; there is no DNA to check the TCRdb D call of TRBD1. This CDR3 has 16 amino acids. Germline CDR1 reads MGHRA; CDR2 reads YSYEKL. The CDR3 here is CASSITGGAAAGELFF.

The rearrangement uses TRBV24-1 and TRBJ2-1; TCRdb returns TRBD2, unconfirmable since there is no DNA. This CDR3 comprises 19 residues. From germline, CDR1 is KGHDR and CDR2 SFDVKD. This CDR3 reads CATSDPGLAEKDYDNEQFF.

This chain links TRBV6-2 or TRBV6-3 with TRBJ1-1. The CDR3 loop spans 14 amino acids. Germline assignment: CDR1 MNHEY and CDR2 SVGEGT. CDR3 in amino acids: CASSYFSLPIEAFF.

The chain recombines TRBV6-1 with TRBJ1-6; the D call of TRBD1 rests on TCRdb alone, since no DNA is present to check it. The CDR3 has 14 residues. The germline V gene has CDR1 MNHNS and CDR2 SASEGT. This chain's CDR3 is CASRPGGVGSPLHF.

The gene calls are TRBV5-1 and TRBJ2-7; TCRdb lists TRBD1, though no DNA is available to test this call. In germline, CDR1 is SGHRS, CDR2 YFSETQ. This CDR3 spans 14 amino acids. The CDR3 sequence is CASSLVKGAYEQYF.

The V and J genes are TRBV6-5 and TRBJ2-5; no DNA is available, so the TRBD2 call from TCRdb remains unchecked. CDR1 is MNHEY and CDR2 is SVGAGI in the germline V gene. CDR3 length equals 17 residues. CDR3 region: CASSLIAGGVGEWPQYF.

The CDR3: CASSIRDAGKLFF. The rearrangement links TRBV5-6 to TRBJ1-4; without DNA, the TCRdb call of TRBD1 cannot be checked. Germline assignment: CDR1 SGHDT and CDR2 YYEEEE. The CDR3 is made up of 13 amino acids.

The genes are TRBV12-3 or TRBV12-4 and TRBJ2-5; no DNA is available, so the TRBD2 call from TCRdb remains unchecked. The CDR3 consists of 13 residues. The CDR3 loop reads CASSLGARETQYF.

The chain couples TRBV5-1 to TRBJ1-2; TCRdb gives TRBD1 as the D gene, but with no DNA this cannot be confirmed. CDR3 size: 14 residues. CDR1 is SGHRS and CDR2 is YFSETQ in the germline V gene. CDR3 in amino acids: CASTGQGSSYGYTF.

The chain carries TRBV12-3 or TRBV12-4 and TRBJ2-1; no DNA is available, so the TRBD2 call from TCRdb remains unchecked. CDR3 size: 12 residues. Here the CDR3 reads CASSLGRSGQFF.

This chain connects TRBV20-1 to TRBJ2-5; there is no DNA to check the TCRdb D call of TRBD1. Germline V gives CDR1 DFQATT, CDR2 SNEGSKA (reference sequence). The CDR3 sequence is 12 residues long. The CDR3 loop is CSGQAGQETQYF.

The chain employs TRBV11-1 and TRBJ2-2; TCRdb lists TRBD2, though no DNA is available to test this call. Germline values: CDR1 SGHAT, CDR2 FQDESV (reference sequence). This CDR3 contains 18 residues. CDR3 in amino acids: CASGPVEIAGENTGELFF.

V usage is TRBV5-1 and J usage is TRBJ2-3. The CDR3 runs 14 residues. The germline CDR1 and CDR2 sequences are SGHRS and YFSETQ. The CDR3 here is CASSSPTSTDTQYF.

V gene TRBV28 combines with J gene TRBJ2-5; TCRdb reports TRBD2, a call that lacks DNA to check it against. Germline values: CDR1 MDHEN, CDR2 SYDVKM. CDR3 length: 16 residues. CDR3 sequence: CASSGPFYLKLETQYF.

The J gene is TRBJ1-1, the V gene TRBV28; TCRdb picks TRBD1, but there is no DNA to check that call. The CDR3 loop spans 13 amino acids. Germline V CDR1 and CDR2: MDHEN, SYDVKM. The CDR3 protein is CASKIGGLAEAFF.

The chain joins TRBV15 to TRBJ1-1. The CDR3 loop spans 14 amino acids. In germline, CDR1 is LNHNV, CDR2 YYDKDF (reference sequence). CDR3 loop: CATSRDLGNTEAFF.

CDR3 residues: CASSADRAHEQYF. V is TRBV7-2 and J is TRBJ2-7; TCRdb gives TRBD1 as the D gene, but with no DNA this cannot be confirmed. CDR3 length equals 13 residues. Per the germline V gene, CDR1 is SGHTA and CDR2 is FQGNSA.

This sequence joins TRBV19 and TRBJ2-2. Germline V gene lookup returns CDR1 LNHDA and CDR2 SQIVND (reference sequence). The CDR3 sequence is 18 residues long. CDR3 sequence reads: CASSIYQSAAPNTGELFF.

CDR3 in amino acids: CASSLQGQSNSPLHF. The V gene is TRBV7-2, the J gene TRBJ1-6; TCRdb designates TRBD1, a call that cannot be tested without DNA. This CDR3 has 15 amino acids. The V gene's germline CDR1 is SGHTA and CDR2 FQGNSA.

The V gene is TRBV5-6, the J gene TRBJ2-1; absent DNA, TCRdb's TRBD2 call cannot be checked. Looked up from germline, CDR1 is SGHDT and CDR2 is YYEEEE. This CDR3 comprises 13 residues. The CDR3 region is CASSWGLAHEQFF.

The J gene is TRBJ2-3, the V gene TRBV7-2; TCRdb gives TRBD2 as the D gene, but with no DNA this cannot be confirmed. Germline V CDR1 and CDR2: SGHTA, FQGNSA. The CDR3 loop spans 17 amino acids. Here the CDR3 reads CASSADWTSPFLDTQYF.

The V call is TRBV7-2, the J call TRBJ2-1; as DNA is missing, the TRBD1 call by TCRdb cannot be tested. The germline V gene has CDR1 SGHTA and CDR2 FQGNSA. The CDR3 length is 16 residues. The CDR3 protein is CASSHGTGGPNNEQFF.